This TCR beta chain comes out of a study of regulatory T cells in long-lasting Graves disease. With regard to this clonotype: This may be a read error, as it is one base from a much larger clone.

Specified time point: newly diagnosed GD, antithyroid drugs for less than 3 months. Generation of the TCR library employed RNA extracted from PBMCs. CDR1 and CDR2 from the germline V gene are LGHDT and YNNKEL (reference sequence). V shed 1 base and J shed 3 bases, with 11 bases lying between them. There are 15 residues in the CDR3. With iRepertoire HTBI primers and Arm-PCR of CDR3 regions, TCR beta libraries were built. TCRdb called the multiplex PCR reads again in MiXCR, with one record for every CDR3 protein. The sample shows under 700,000 distinct CDR3 sequences, about 16% of them seen only once. A further study also used this sample, focusing on T cells in Graves' hyperthyroidism and ophthalmopathy. From that paper: A model using 13 V-J features told ophthalmopathy apart from stable hyperthyroidism.

The J gene is TRBJ2-3, the V gene TRBV3-1, with no clear D. The receptor comes from a woman aged 35-65 years with Graves disease. Sequencing used peripheral blood mononuclear cells (PBMCs), obtained at new diagnosis, from a patient treated with antithyroid drugs. The CDR3 reads CASSQGSLVTDTQYF. DNA of the CDR3: TGTGCCAGCAGCCAAGGGTCTCTGGTAACAGATACGCAGTATTTT.